A selection of T cell receptor beta chains follows, all from one sample in a study of blood T cell repertoires in COVID-19. Method: immunoSEQ multiplex PCR; TCRdb's copy keeps in-frame clones and lacks some. The table shows 30,000 to 40,000 clones, with about nine tenths occurring only once. Sequenced input: peripheral blood. These receptors came from a man in his 60s with acute or convalescent COVID-19. The CDR3 runs from the conserved cysteine through the conserved F or W. The D gene is left open where the match is weak. Size values are once, few and many counts, or a class for expanded clones, and some rows have none.

clone size: .
J gene: TRBJ1-6
D gene: .
V gene: TRBV18
CDR3 DNA: TGTGCCAGCTCACCACGGACACCGGATAATTCACCCCTCCACTTT
CDR3 protein: CASSPRTPDNSPLHF

clone size: .
J gene: TRBJ2-7
D gene: .
V gene: TRBV20-1
CDR3 DNA: TGCAGTGCTAGTATTTCGGGACTCGCTTGGGAGCAGTACTTC
CDR3 protein: CSASISGLAWEQYF

clone size: .
J gene: TRBJ2-7
D gene: TRBD1
V gene: TRBV10-1
CDR3 DNA: TGCGCCAGCTTTCGGGACAGAAGCCTCTACGAGCAGTACTTC
CDR3 protein: CASFRDRSLYEQYF

clone size: few
J gene: TRBJ2-5
D gene: .
V gene: TRBV7-2
CDR3 DNA: TGTGCCAGCAGCGCCCGTGGCCCTGAGACCCAGTACTTC
CDR3 protein: CASSARGPETQYF

clone size: few
J gene: TRBJ2-7
D gene: TRBD1
V gene: TRBV6-5
CDR3 DNA: TGTGCCAGCAGAGCCCCCCGGACAGGACCCTACGAGCAGTACTTC
CDR3 protein: CASRAPRTGPYEQYF

clone size: .
J gene: TRBJ2-3
D gene: TRBD1
V gene: TRBV6-2/TRBV6-3
CDR3 DNA: TGTGCCAGCAGTCGGACAGGGTTTGGCACAGATACGCAGTATTTT
CDR3 protein: CASSRTGFGTDTQYF

clone size: .
J gene: TRBJ1-1
D gene: .
V gene: TRBV29-1
CDR3 DNA: TGCAGCGTAAATGACAGGCGGCCTTTGGCTTTCTTT
CDR3 protein: CSVNDRRPLAFF

clone size: .
J gene: TRBJ1-5
D gene: .
V gene: TRBV18
CDR3 DNA: TGTGCCAGCTCACCGGCGGGGGTAAATCAGCCCCAGCATTTT
CDR3 protein: CASSPAGVNQPQHF

clone size: .
J gene: TRBJ1-5
D gene: TRBD1
V gene: TRBV19
CDR3 DNA: TGTGCCAGTAGTTTCCAGGGGGCGCAAGGACAGCCCCAGCATTTT
CDR3 protein: CASSFQGAQGQPQHF

clone size: .
J gene: TRBJ2-2
D gene: .
V gene: TRBV7-8
CDR3 DNA: TGTGCCAGCAGCTTAGACGGGAACATCGGGGAGCTGTTTTTT
CDR3 protein: CASSLDGNIGELFF

clone size: once
J gene: TRBJ2-3
D gene: TRBD2
V gene: TRBV29-1
CDR3 DNA: TGCAGCGTTCCTGGGACTACTAGCACAGATACGCAGTATTTT
CDR3 protein: CSVPGTTSTDTQYF

clone size: .
J gene: TRBJ2-3
D gene: TRBD2
V gene: TRBV4-1
CDR3 DNA: TGCGCCAGCAGCCAGGAGAGACTAGCGCCGATGGATACGCAGTATTTT
CDR3 protein: CASSQERLAPMDTQYF

clone size: .
J gene: TRBJ1-6
D gene: .
V gene: TRBV5-6
CDR3 DNA: TGTGCCAGCAGTGTGACCAGGGATGTTAATTCACCCCTCCACTTT
CDR3 protein: CASSVTRDVNSPLHF

clone size: .
J gene: TRBJ2-5
D gene: TRBD2
V gene: TRBV7-7
CDR3 DNA: TGTGCTAGCAGCCCAGGACTAGCGGAAGAGACCCAGTACTTC
CDR3 protein: CASSPGLAEETQYF

clone size: .
J gene: TRBJ1-6
D gene: .
V gene: TRBV19
CDR3 DNA: TGTGCCAGTAGTTTCTCGACAGGATCTAGTTCACCCCTCCACTTT
CDR3 protein: CASSFSTGSSSPLHF

clone size: .
J gene: TRBJ2-7
D gene: TRBD1
V gene: TRBV28
CDR3 DNA: TGTGCCAGCAGTCCCCCCAAACAGGGGCCGAATTCCTACGAGCAGTACTTC
CDR3 protein: CASSPPKQGPNSYEQYF

clone size: once
J gene: TRBJ1-5
D gene: .
V gene: TRBV6-6
CDR3 DNA: TGTGCCAGCAGTAGTCCCCGGGACACAATAACGCAGCCCCAGCATTTT
CDR3 protein: CASSSPRDTITQPQHF

clone size: few
J gene: TRBJ1-6
D gene: TRBD1
V gene: TRBV2
CDR3 DNA: TGTGCCAGCAGTGTGGAGACAGGGGACTCACCCCTCCACTTT
CDR3 protein: CASSVETGDSPLHF

clone size: once
J gene: TRBJ2-1
D gene: TRBD2
V gene: TRBV29-1
CDR3 DNA: TGCAGCGGCCTAGCGGACTACAATGAGCAGTTCTTC
CDR3 protein: CSGLADYNEQFF

clone size: .
J gene: TRBJ2-1
D gene: .
V gene: TRBV7-8
CDR3 DNA: TGTGCCAGCAGCCCGGCATCGGTCACAGGCAGAAGCTCCTACAATGAGCAGTTCTTC
CDR3 protein: CASSPASVTGRSSYNEQFF

clone size: .
J gene: TRBJ2-7
D gene: TRBD1
V gene: TRBV19
CDR3 DNA: TGTGCCAGTAGTATTACCGGGGGATTGGGTCAGAGGGGACAGGGCTACGAGCAGTACTTC
CDR3 protein: CASSITGGLGQRGQGYEQYF

clone size: once
J gene: TRBJ1-1
D gene: TRBD1
V gene: TRBV28
CDR3 DNA: TGTGCCAGCGCTGGACAGGGGGCGAAAGGTGGCACTGAAGCTTTCTTT
CDR3 protein: CASAGQGAKGGTEAFF

clone size: .
J gene: TRBJ2-1
D gene: TRBD2
V gene: TRBV18
CDR3 DNA: TGTGCCAGCTCTCAGGGACTAGCGGTCAGTCATGAGCAGTTCTTC
CDR3 protein: CASSQGLAVSHEQFF

clone size: .
J gene: TRBJ2-3
D gene: TRBD2
V gene: TRBV3-1/TRBV3-2
CDR3 DNA: TGTGCCAGCAGCCAAGAACTCCCCATGGGACTAGCTAGCACAGATACGCAGTATTTT
CDR3 protein: CASSQELPMGLASTDTQYF

clone size: .
J gene: TRBJ2-1
D gene: TRBD2
V gene: TRBV11-2
CDR3 DNA: TGTGCCAGCAGCTTGATGATAGCGGGAGGGCGGGGACCCAATGAGCAGTTCTTC
CDR3 protein: CASSLMIAGGRGPNEQFF

clone size: .
J gene: TRBJ2-5
D gene: TRBD2
V gene: TRBV11-1
CDR3 DNA: TGTGCCAGCAGCCCGGCGATAGCGGGAGTGTTGGAGACCCAGTACTTC
CDR3 protein: CASSPAIAGVLETQYF

clone size: .
J gene: TRBJ1-5
D gene: .
V gene: TRBV6-6
CDR3 DNA: TGTGCCAGCAGACCCCACCTCGACAGCAGCAATCAGCCCCAGCATTTT
CDR3 protein: CASRPHLDSSNQPQHF

clone size: .
J gene: TRBJ2-2
D gene: .
V gene: TRBV20-1
CDR3 DNA: TGCAGTGCTAGTCCCGCGTTAGCGAACACCGGGGAGCTGTTTTTT
CDR3 protein: CSASPALANTGELFF

clone size: .
J gene: TRBJ1-1
D gene: .
V gene: TRBV6-1
CDR3 DNA: TGTGCCAGCAGTGAAGCGGTGGGGCCTGAAGCTTTCTTT
CDR3 protein: CASSEAVGPEAFF

clone size: .
J gene: TRBJ2-2
D gene: .
V gene: TRBV28
CDR3 DNA: TGTGCCAGCATACAGAGCGGGGAGCTGTTTTTT
CDR3 protein: CASIQSGELFF

clone size: once
J gene: TRBJ2-7
D gene: TRBD1
V gene: TRBV5-6
CDR3 DNA: TGTGCCAGCAGCCGTAGGGACAGCTACGAGCAGTACTTC
CDR3 protein: CASSRRDSYEQYF

clone size: .
J gene: TRBJ1-1
D gene: TRBD1
V gene: TRBV6-5
CDR3 DNA: TGTGCCAGCAGTCCCACAGGGGAAACAAAAGCTTTCTTT
CDR3 protein: CASSPTGETKAFF